This TCR beta chain originates from a study of CD8+CD57+ T cells in acquired aplastic anemia (dated by TCRdb to 2016 to 2018). Concerning the study at large: A mean of about 3.2 ug of DNA, ranging from about 0.17 to 30 ug, was extracted from sorted CD4+ and CD8+ cells. CD8+CD57+ expansion was defined as frequency above the mean frequency observed in healthy subjects. What the work shows at the level of the full study, not this receptor alone: Although 25 to 30 CD8+ CDR3 sequences were shared by patients and controls, these sequences appeared highly expressed in patients and within the immunodominant clones of patients. Patients and healthy controls showed no significant difference in CD8+ Simpson's diversity (P=0.060).

Here V drops 3 bases and J drops 7 bases, and the junction holds 9 bases not matched to any gene. The CDR3 spans 16 residues, from the cysteine through the phenylalanine. Left in the record is the CDR3 DNA by itself, 48 bases read in frame from the first base. CDR1 and CDR2 (LGHNA, YNFKEQ) derive from the germline V gene. Profiling of TCR beta VDJ combinations and CDR3 sequences used genomic DNA as the template. An Illumina HiSeq 2000 was used for TCR repertoire sequencing. As for the authors' bioinformatics: Repertoires were assessed using TRBV/TRBJ rearrangement plots, CDR3 size and DJ length profiles, and Simpson's diversity index. The most abundant DNA sequence in the deep sequencing data was taken as the immunodominant clone. CDR3 amino acid sequences were checked for sharing between subjects and were compared against published repertoires and the VDJdb database. The public sequencing data were trimmed at Q25 with fastp and processed into clonotypes with MiXCR by TCRdb, which kept only in-frame beta chains. Each record represents a unique CDR3 protein, reported with the most common genes and DNA among its rows. In this record, the V and J calls reflect TCRdb's handling and not the investigators' own analysis. Recorded for this sample are 200,000 or so distinct CDR3 sequences; 40% to 60% of them occurred a single time. The top ten clonotypes cover nearly 20% of the sample.

Expansion of CD8+CD57+ cells had been shown by flow cytometry in the patients chosen for sequencing. All patients had severe acquired aplastic anemia diagnosed by International Study of Aplastic Anemia and Agranulocytosis and Camitta criteria. Patients had received no therapy at the time of blood sampling. In the study, sorted CD4+ and CD8+ blood T cells from patients with severe aplastic anemia and from healthy subjects underwent deep sequencing of TCR repertoires. Patients were enrolled in the USA under clinicaltrials.gov protocols 00001620, 01623167, 00001397, 00071045, 00081523 and 00961064. Ficoll-Paque density gradient centrifugation was used to isolate peripheral blood mononuclear cells. Before DNA extraction, CD4+ and CD8+ T cells were sorted by FACS or by magnetic beads. On this clonotype itself: Its antigen remains unidentified. Base quality data are lacking; no much larger clone is found one base away.

Sequencing was done on a sample of sorted CD4+, CD8+, or CD8+CD57+ T cells (not recorded which) from PBMCs. This TCR was sampled from a human donor with aplastic anemia. Recombination joined TRBV4-2 with TRBJ2-1, with TRBD2 identical over 10 junction bases. The nucleotide sequence is given as TGTGCCAGCAGCCATGCTAAGCGGGGGGGCTGGAATGAGCAGTTCTTC. Translated, it reads CASSHAKRGGWNEQFF.